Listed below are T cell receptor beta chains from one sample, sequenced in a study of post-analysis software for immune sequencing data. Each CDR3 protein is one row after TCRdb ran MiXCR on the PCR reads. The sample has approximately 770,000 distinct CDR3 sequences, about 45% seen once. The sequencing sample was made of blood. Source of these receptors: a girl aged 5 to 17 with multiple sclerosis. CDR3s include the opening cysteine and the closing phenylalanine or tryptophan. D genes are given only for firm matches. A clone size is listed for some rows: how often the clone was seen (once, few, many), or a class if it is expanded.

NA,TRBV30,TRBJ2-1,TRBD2,CAGTKASGSGEQFF,TGTGCCGGGACGAAGGCTAGCGGGAGTGGTGAGCAGTTCTTC
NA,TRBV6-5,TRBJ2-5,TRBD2,CASSYLTGTSGRAETQYF,TGTGCCAGCAGCTACTTAACAGGGACTAGCGGGAGGGCGGAGACCCAGTACTTC
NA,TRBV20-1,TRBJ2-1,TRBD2,CSAPTWTSGVGNEQFF,TGCAGTGCTCCTACATGGACTAGCGGGGTGGGGAATGAGCAGTTCTTC
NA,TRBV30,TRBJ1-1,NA,CAWGGGTEAFF,TGTGCCTGGGGTGGAGGCACTGAAGCTTTCTTT
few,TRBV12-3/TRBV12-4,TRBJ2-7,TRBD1,CASSPPTGAYEQYF,TGTGCCAGCAGTCCTCCGACAGGGGCCTACGAGCAGTACTTC
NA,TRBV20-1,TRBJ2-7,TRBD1,CSATGTGYGEQYF,TGCAGTGCGACCGGGACAGGGTATGGGGAGCAGTACTTC
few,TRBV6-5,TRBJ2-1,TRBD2,CASSPVASGRGGQFF,TGTGCCAGCAGTCCGGTGGCTAGCGGGAGAGGTGGGCAGTTCTTC
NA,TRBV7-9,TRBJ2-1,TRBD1,CASSFGTAHFSSYNEQFF,TGTGCCAGCAGCTTCGGGACAGCACATTTTAGCTCCTACAATGAGCAGTTCTTC
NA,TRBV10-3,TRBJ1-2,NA,CAISGQIDNYGYTF,TGTGCCATCAGTGGACAGATAGACAACTATGGCTACACCTTC
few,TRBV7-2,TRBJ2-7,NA,CASSLEAAYEQYF,TGTGCCAGCAGCTTAGAGGCAGCCTACGAGCAGTACTTC
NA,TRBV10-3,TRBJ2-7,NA,CAISLTGREQYF,TGTGCCATCAGCCTTACAGGGCGAGAGCAGTACTTC
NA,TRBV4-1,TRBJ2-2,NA,CASSRQERDRNTGELFF,TGCGCCAGCAGCCGCCAAGAAAGGGACCGCAACACCGGGGAGCTGTTTTTT
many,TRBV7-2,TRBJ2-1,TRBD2,CASSSGTSGINEQFF,TGTGCCAGCAGCTCCGGGACTAGCGGGATAAATGAGCAGTTCTTC
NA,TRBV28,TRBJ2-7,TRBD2,CASSSPWERGEYEQYF,TGTGCCAGCAGTTCCCCGTGGGAGCGGGGGGAATACGAGCAGTACTTC
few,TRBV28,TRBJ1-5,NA,CASSFDWGGPQHF,TGTGCCAGCAGTTTCGATTGGGGGGGACCCCAGCATTTT
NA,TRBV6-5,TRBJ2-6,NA,CASSRFGSGANVLTF,TGTGCCAGCAGTAGATTCGGCTCTGGGGCCAACGTCCTGACTTTC
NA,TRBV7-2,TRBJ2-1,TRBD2,CASSVLAEHYNEQFF,TGTGCCAGCAGTGTACTAGCGGAACATTACAATGAGCAGTTCTTC
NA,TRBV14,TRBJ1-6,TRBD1,CASSLPGQGANSPLHF,TGTGCCAGCAGCCTCCCCGGACAGGGGGCGAATTCACCCCTCCACTTT
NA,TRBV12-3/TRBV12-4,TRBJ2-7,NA,CASTLGFYSYEQYF,TGTGCCAGCACCCTAGGATTTTACTCCTACGAGCAGTACTTC
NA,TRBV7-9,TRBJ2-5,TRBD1,CASSQGQGLETQYF,TGTGCCAGCAGCCAAGGACAGGGACTGGAGACCCAGTACTTC
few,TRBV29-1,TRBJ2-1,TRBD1,CSGGQASYNEQFF,TGCAGCGGTGGACAGGCGTCCTACAATGAGCAGTTCTTC
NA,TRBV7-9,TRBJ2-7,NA,CASSLLPRRQYF,TGTGCCAGCAGCTTACTTCCACGTCGGCAGTACTTC
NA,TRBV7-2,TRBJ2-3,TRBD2,CASSLGGSGRTDTQYF,TGTGCCAGCAGCTTAGGTGGTAGCGGGAGGACAGATACGCAGTATTTT
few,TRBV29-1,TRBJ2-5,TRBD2,CSVGWVAGDETQYF,TGCAGCGTGGGGTGGGTAGCGGGAGATGAGACCCAGTACTTC
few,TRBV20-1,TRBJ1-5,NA,CSASNQGKPQHF,TGCAGTGCCAGTAACCAGGGGAAACCCCAGCATTTT
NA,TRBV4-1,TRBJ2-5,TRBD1,CASSQDPQGGLQETQYF,TGCGCCAGCAGCCAAGATCCCCAAGGGGGCCTCCAAGAGACCCAGTACTTC
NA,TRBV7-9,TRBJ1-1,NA,CASSPPYRHLNTEAFF,TGTGCCAGCAGCCCTCCCTACCGACACTTGAACACTGAAGCTTTCTTT
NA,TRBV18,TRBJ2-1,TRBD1,CASSRELTGGNEQFF,TGTGCCAGCTCCCGGGAGCTGACAGGGGGCAATGAGCAGTTCTTC
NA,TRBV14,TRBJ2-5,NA,CASSQLLQQETQYF,TGTGCCAGCAGCCAACTACTTCAACAAGAGACCCAGTACTTC
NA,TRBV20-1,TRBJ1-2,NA,CSARDSRITVKGYTF,TGCAGTGCTAGAGATAGTCGGATTACGGTGAAGGGCTACACCTTC
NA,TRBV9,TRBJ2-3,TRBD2,CASSSSGTSGRSDTQYF,TGTGCCAGCAGCTCATCCGGGACTAGCGGGAGATCGGATACGCAGTATTTT
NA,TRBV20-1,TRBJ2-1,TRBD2,CSARAVVVTGGPREQFF,TGCAGTGCTAGAGCAGTCGTCGTGACGGGAGGGCCGAGGGAGCAGTTCTTC
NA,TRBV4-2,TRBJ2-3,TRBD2,CASSHRKAGGTDTQYF,TGTGCCAGCAGCCACCGAAAAGCGGGAGGTACAGATACGCAGTATTTT
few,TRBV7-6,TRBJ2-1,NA,CASSSREPNSRQFF,TGTGCCAGCAGCTCGCGAGAACCTAACTCTAGGCAGTTCTTC
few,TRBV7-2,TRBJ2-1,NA,CASSLARMEQFF,TGTGCCAGCAGCTTAGCGAGGATGGAGCAGTTCTTC
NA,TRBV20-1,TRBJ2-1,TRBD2,CSASMPGLGREAGGEQFF,TGCAGTGCTAGTATGCCGGGACTAGGTAGGGAGGCTGGCGGTGAGCAGTTCTTC
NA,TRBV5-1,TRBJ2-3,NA,CASSPDSVSDTQYF,TGCGCCAGCAGCCCGGACTCAGTCTCAGATACGCAGTATTTT
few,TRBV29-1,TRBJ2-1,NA,CSVEGVTSGAYNEQFF,TGCAGCGTTGAAGGGGTAACCAGCGGCGCCTACAATGAGCAGTTCTTC
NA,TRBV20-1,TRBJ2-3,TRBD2,CSASGGRDDTQYF,TGCAGTGCTAGTGGCGGGAGGGACGATACGCAGTATTTT